These 26 T cell receptor beta chains share one sample of origin, sequenced in a study of graft-versus-host responses after intestinal transplantation. The data were produced by immunoSEQ multiplex PCR, yet TCRdb's version contains in-frame clones alone and is incomplete. The data hold under 20,000 clones, with roughly 90% observed a single time. Sample: PBMCs, taken roughly 54 weeks after transplant. The receptors originated from a human patient who received an intestinal transplant, so some T cells may come from the graft donor.

This chain links TRBV11-3 with TRBJ1-1; 7 bases map to TRBD1. V gave up 4 bases and J gave up 5 bases; unmatched junction bases: 4. This CDR3 contains 13 residues. Per germline, CDR1 SGHNT and CDR2 YENEEA. This chain's CDR3 is CASSSKTGTEAFF. DNA for the CDR3: TGTGCCAGCAGCTCGAAGACAGGGACTGAAGCTTTCTTT.

This clone was seen just once. The chain joins TRBV4-2 to TRBJ1-6; no clear D. Germline CDR1 LGHNA, CDR2 YNFKEQ. V lost 1 base and J lost 9, with 13 bases in between. The CDR3 contains 15 residues. The CDR3 protein is CASSQARTVSSPLHF. DNA for the CDR3: TGTGCCAGCAGCCAAGCCCGGACCGTTTCTTCACCCCTCCACTTT.

This chain uses TRBV28 with TRBJ1-3; TRBD1 matches at 7 bases. The CDR3 runs 14 residues. The germline V gene has CDR1 MDHEN and CDR2 SYDVKM. With V trimmed by 6 bases and J by 7 bases, 9 bases remained unmatched. The CDR3 region has the DNA TGTGCCAGCAGAAGACAGGGTCCCAGTAACACCATATATTTT. Its protein is CASRRQGPSNTIYF.

V gene TRBV7-2 combines with J gene TRBJ1-2; D may be TRBD1 (6 bases). The CDR3 consists of 16 residues. CDR1 and CDR2 (germline): SGHTA, FQGNSA. Trimming shortened V by 5 bases and J by 8 bases, and 24 bases separated the two germline ends. In nucleotides, the CDR3 is TGTGCCAGCAGCCCACAGACAGGACAAGGGACTTCCGGCTACACCTTC. As protein: CASSPQTGQGTSGYTF.

The chain uses TRBV9 and TRBJ2-4; 8 bases are shared with TRBD2. V trimming: 4 bases; J trimming: 6 bases; junction bases outside the gene matches: 3. The CDR3 is 13 amino acids. CDR1 is SGDLS, CDR2 YYNGEE, per germline. CDR3: CASSPRGGNIQYF. The CDR3 bases are TGTGCCAGCAGCCCCCGGGGGGGAAACATTCAGTACTTC. Complete variable domain (other parts from reference TRBV9 and TRBJ2-4): DSGVTQTPKHLITATGQRVTLRCSPRSGDLSVYWYQQSLDQGLQFLIQYYNGEERAKGNILERFSAQQFPDLHSELNLSSLELGDSALYFCASSPRGGNIQYFGAGTRLSVL.

The DNA of the CDR3 is TGTGCCAGCAGCTTGCGGGAGAAGTGGAGCACAGATACGCAGTATTTT. Translated: CASSLREKWSTDTQYF. V usage is TRBV5-4 and J usage is TRBJ2-3; D possibly corresponds to TRBD2 (6 bases). With 1 base removed from V and 0 bases from J, the gap between germline ends came to 12 bases. This CDR3 has 16 residues. Germline lookup yields CDR1 SGHNT and CDR2 YYREEE (reference sequence).

The genes are TRBV29-1 and TRBJ2-5, with 7 nucleotides matching TRBD2. Near its end, the DNA agrees better with TRBJ2-7, so the J call may be wrong. The CDR3 covers 12 residues. CDR1 and CDR2 from the germline V gene are SQVTM and ANQGSEA. As DNA, the CDR3 is TGCAGCGCCCTCGGGGGGTCCTACGAGCAGTACTTC. The encoded protein is CSALGGSYEQYF.

The rearrangement uses TRBV7-3 and TRBJ2-2; maybe TRBD1 (5 bases). The CDR3 loop spans 16 amino acids. Germline CDR1 is SGHTA and CDR2 is FQGTGA. Trimming left V 5 bases short and J 1 base short, with 14 bases between. CDR3 amino acids: CASSPAPGQNTGELFF. The CDR3 DNA is TGTGCCAGCAGCCCCGCCCCAGGACAGAACACCGGGGAGCTGTTTTTT.

The rearrangement uses TRBV7-2 and TRBJ2-5, with D possibly TRBD2 on 7 matching bases. Per germline, CDR1 SGHTA and CDR2 FQGNSA. V lost 4 bases and J lost 2, with 17 bases in between. This CDR3 spans 16 amino acids. This CDR3 is CASSSRRGALQETQYF. The CDR3 bases are TGTGCCAGCAGCTCCCGTCGGGGGGCCCTACAAGAGACCCAGTACTTC.

The chain carries TRBV28 and TRBJ2-3, with 9 positions matching TRBD1. The CDR3 sequence is 13 residues long. V dropped 7 bases and J dropped 3; count of bases not matched to a gene: 2. CDR1 is MDHEN, CDR2 SYDVKM, per germline. In nucleotides, the CDR3 is TGTGCCAGCATAGGGACAGGGACAGATACGCAGTATTTT. Translation gives CASIGTGTDTQYF.

The rearrangement joins TRBV19 to TRBJ1-1; D might be TRBD1 (5 bases). Trimming cost V 3 bases and J 1 base, with 6 bases left between them. From germline, CDR1 is LNHDA and CDR2 SQIVND (reference sequence). The CDR3 has 13 residues. The chain's CDR3 is CASSIQGNTEAFF. The DNA of the CDR3 is TGTGCCAGTAGTATTCAGGGGAACACTGAAGCTTTCTTT.

The chain joins TRBV6-5 to TRBJ2-7; D is undetermined. Trimming took 8 bases from V and 2 from J, leaving 4 bases between them. The CDR3 length is 10 residues. Per the germline V gene, CDR1 is MNHEY and CDR2 is SVGAGI. The CDR3 is CASGPYEQYF. CDR3 nucleotides: TGTGCCAGCGGACCCTACGAGCAGTACTTC.

The chain carries TRBV10-3 and TRBJ1-5; D unclear. Germline CDR1 ENHRY, CDR2 SYGVKD. With 6 bases removed from V and 11 bases from J, the gap between germline ends came to 20 bases. This CDR3 region has 14 residues. CDR3 amino acids: CAIRGWATGGTQHF. The CDR3 DNA sequence: TGTGCCATCAGGGGGTGGGCAACGGGAGGGACCCAGCATTTT.

V is TRBV18 and J is TRBJ1-1; possibly TRBD1 for D (6 bases). Germline V lookup: CDR1 KGHSH, CDR2 LQKENI. CDR3 length: 13 amino acids. V was cut by 6 bases and J by 6 bases, with 14 bases left in between. The CDR3 DNA follows: TGTGCCAGCTCGCGAACGGGGGGCTCTGAAGCTTTCTTT. This encodes CASSRTGGSEAFF.

The genes are TRBV4-2 and TRBJ1-1; 8 bases map to TRBD1. The length of the CDR3 is 15 residues. Germline V lookup: CDR1 LGHNA, CDR2 YNFKEQ. J gave up 6 bases and V 8 bases, and 14 bases lay outside the gene matches. CDR3 residues: CASGRDRSFSAEAFF. In DNA form, the CDR3 reads TGTGCCAGCGGCAGGGACAGGTCCTTTTCGGCTGAAGCTTTCTTT.

The V call is TRBV7-2, the J call TRBJ1-1; no clear D. V shed 0 bases and J shed 5 bases, with 10 bases lying between them. From germline, CDR1 is SGHTA and CDR2 FQGNSA. There are 14 residues in the CDR3. The CDR3 DNA reads TGTGCCAGCAGCTTAGCGGGTTTTAAGACTGAAGCTTTCTTT. Protein product: CASSLAGFKTEAFF.

The chain couples TRBV11-1 to TRBJ1-6, with 9 bases aligning to TRBD1. Germline assignment: CDR1 SGHAT and CDR2 FQDESV (reference sequence). There are 15 residues in the CDR3. Germline trimming cut 3 bases from V and 7 bases from J; bases unmatched to any gene: 4. CDR3 nucleotides: TGTGCCAGCAGCTTCGGGACAGGGCAGAATTCACCCCTCCACTTT. As protein: CASSFGTGQNSPLHF.

This chain connects TRBV19 to TRBJ2-3; no definite D call. V dropped 5 bases and J dropped 0 bases, with 6 bases sitting between them. Germline V gene lookup returns CDR1 LNHDA and CDR2 SQIVND (reference sequence). The CDR3 has 13 amino acids. The CDR3: CASSSSSTDTQYF. In DNA, the CDR3 is TGTGCCAGTAGTTCGTCTAGCACAGATACGCAGTATTTT. Full variable domain (outside the CDR3, taken from reference TRBV19 and TRBJ2-3): DGGITQSPKYLFRKEGQNVTLSCEQNLNHDAMYWYRQDPGQGLRLIYYSQIVNDFQKGDIAEGYSVSREKKESFPLTVTSAQKNPTAFYLCASSSSSTDTQYFGPGTRLTVL.

The chain links TRBV9 to TRBJ2-7; D uncertain. V lost 0 bases to trimming and J lost 3 bases, with 7 bases between them. CDR1 and CDR2 from the germline V gene are SGDLS and YYNGEE. This CDR3 has 13 residues. CDR3 amino acids: CASSVAGDYEQYF. As DNA, the CDR3 is TGTGCCAGCAGCGTAGCCGGTGACTACGAGCAGTACTTC.

Here the CDR3 DNA reads TGTGCCAGCAGGCCCGGACAGGGCTATGGCTACACCTTC. Translating it yields CASRPGQGYGYTF. The chain links TRBV2 to TRBJ1-2; 8 nucleotides agree with TRBD1. V dropped 6 bases and J dropped 4; count of bases not matched to a gene: 4. CDR3 size: 13 residues. Germline values: CDR1 SNHLY, CDR2 FYNNEI.

The rearrangement links TRBV5-6 to TRBJ1-5, with a possible D match to TRBD1 (6 bases). V was pared by 2 bases and J by 0 bases, with 12 bases between. The CDR3 covers 16 residues. The germline V gene encodes CDR1 SGHDT and CDR2 YYEEEE. The chain's CDR3 is CASSFWTAISNQPQHF. The CDR3 DNA reads TGTGCCAGCAGCTTTTGGACAGCTATTAGCAATCAGCCCCAGCATTTT. The full variable domain, with the rest looked up from reference TRBV5-6 and TRBJ1-5, is DAGVTQSPTHLIKTRGQQVTLRCSPKSGHDTVSWYQQALGQGPQFIFQYYEEEERQRGNFPDRFSGHQFPNYSSELNVNALLLGDSALYLCASSFWTAISNQPQHFGDGTRLSIL.

CDR3 in DNA: TGTGCCAGCAGCTTGACAGGGGGCAATCAGCCCCAGCATTTT. Its protein is CASSLTGGNQPQHF. The chain combines TRBV7-2 with TRBJ1-5; 8 nucleotides align to TRBD1. V shed 3 bases and J 2 bases; nucleotides not matched to a gene: 0. The CDR3 totals 14 residues. Germline CDR1 reads SGHTA; CDR2 reads FQGNSA.

The gene calls are TRBV7-3 and TRBJ2-5, with 9 bases identical to TRBD1. The J segment lost 3 bases and the V segment lost 5 bases, leaving 1 base of the junction unmatched. The CDR3 loop spans 13 amino acids. Looked up from germline, CDR1 is SGHTA and CDR2 is FQGTGA. The CDR3 DNA sequence: TGTGCCAGCAGCCGGGACAGGGAAGAGACCCAGTACTTC. Protein: CASSRDREETQYF. The variable domain in full, with the rest retrieved from reference TRBV7-3 and TRBJ2-5, is GAGVSQTPSNKVTEKGKYVELRCDPISGHTALYWYRQSLGQGPEFLIYFQGTGAADDSGLPNDRFFAVRPEGSVSTLKIQRTERGDSAVYLCASSRDREETQYFGPGTRLLVL.

The V gene is TRBV5-1, the J gene TRBJ2-6, with D possibly matching TRBD1 (6 bases). The CDR3 is 16 residues long. Trimming took off 0 bases at V and 4 bases at J, with 11 bases between the two ends. Germline-derived CDR1 and CDR2 are SGHRS and YFSETQ. The CDR3 DNA reads as TGCGCCAGCAGCTTGGGGATCGGGACAGGGGCCAACGTCCTGACTTTC. This codes for CASSLGIGTGANVLTF.

The chain combines TRBV11-2 with TRBJ2-7, with TRBD2 identical over 11 bases. The CDR3 runs 14 residues. Germline V gene data show CDR1 as SGHAT and CDR2 as FQNNGV. After removal of 5 bases from V and 0 bases from J, the junction contained 0 bases not matched to a gene. The DNA for the CDR3 is TGTGCCAGCAGCGGACTAGCGGGCTCCTACGAGCAGTACTTC. Amino acid sequence: CASSGLAGSYEQYF. Supplemented by reference TRBV11-2 and TRBJ2-7, the full variable domain reads EAGVAQSPRYKIIEKRQSVAFWCNPISGHATLYWYQQILGQGPKLLIQFQNNGVVDDSQLPKDRFSAERLKGVDSTLKIQPAKLEDSAVYLCASSGLAGSYEQYFGPGTRLTVT.

The chain carries TRBV7-2 and TRBJ2-1; D may correspond to TRBD1 or TRBD2 (5 bases each). The length of the CDR3 is 15 residues. CDR1 is SGHTA, CDR2 FQGNSA, per germline. V lost 1 base, J lost 6 bases, and 13 bases lay in between. CDR3 amino acids: CASSLGGYGGNEQFF. The CDR3 coding sequence is TGTGCCAGCAGCTTAGGAGGGTATGGGGGCAATGAGCAGTTCTTC. Variable domain in full (rest from reference TRBV7-2 and TRBJ2-1): GAGVSQSPSNKVTEKGKDVELRCDPISGHTALYWYRQSLGQGLEFLIYFQGNSAPDKSGLPSDRFSAERTGGSVSTLTIQRTQQEDSAVYLCASSLGGYGGNEQFFGPGTRLTVL.